This TCR beta chain was sequenced in a study of blood T cells in healthy people across ages. The V end was cut by 4 bases, the J end by 2 bases, with 6 bases between. Germline loops: CDR1 MNHEY, CDR2 SMNVEV (reference sequence). The CDR3 loop spans 13 amino acids. For the second PCR, which ran for about 6 to 11 cycles, a sample-barcoded 5' primer and a J-beta primer mix were used. In TCRdb, the 5' RACE reads were re-called with MiXCR into one record per CDR3 protein. This sample carries roughly 900,000 distinct CDR3 sequences, about 28% of them seen once, and the ten largest clones take 15% to 20%. The receptor's source is a woman of 80 years or more in good health. Material for sequencing was blood. V and J are TRBV27 and TRBJ1-5, with no clear D. The CDR3 protein is CASSWSRNQPQHF. The CDR3, as DNA: TGTGCCAGCAGTTGGTCTCGCAATCAGCCCCAGCATTTT.